This T cell receptor (beta chain) was captured by sequencing in a study of post-analysis software for immune sequencing data. Libraries were made from TCR beta cDNA, and they carried unique molecular identifiers. The authors obtained some 500,000 cDNA molecules from approximately 1 to 10 million T cells. TCRdb independently ran MiXCR on the PCR reads; one entry per CDR3 protein. Of roughly 870,000 distinct CDR3 sequences detected, roughly 50% appear once; the ten largest clones hold roughly 4.4%. Only a few counts were recorded for this clonotype. The clonotype was recovered from a girl aged 5-17 years with multiple sclerosis. The sample comprised blood.

CDR3 nucleotides: TGCAGTGCTAGCGGGGACATTTGGGACTCGGGGGAGACCCAGTACTTC. Translated, it gives CSASGDIWDSGETQYF. This chain links TRBV20-1 with TRBJ2-5; TRBD1 or TRBD2 may be the D gene (6 bases each). This CDR3 contains 16 residues. Trimming took 3 bases from V and 5 from J, leaving 22 bases between them. Germline V gives CDR1 DFQATT, CDR2 SNEGSKA (reference sequence).